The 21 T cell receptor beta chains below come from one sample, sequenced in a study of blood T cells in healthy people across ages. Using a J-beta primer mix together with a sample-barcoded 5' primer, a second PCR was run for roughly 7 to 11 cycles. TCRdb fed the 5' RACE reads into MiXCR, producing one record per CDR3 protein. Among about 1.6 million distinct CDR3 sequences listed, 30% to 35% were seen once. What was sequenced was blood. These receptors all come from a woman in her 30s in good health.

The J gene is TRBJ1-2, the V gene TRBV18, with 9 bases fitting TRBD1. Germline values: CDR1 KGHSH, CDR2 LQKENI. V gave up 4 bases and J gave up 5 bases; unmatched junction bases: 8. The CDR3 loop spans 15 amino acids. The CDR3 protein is CASSHAGTGMYGYTF. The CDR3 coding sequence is TGTGCCAGCTCACATGCCGGGACAGGGATGTATGGCTACACCTTC.

The CDR3 sequence: CASALMGQAYEQYF. CDR3 sequence (DNA): TGTGCCAGCGCACTCATGGGACAGGCGTACGAGCAGTACTTC. The rearrangement links TRBV3-1 to TRBJ2-7; 8 positions match TRBD1. Germline CDR1 reads LGHDT; CDR2 reads YNNKEL (reference sequence). The CDR3 runs 14 residues. The ends lost 8 bases at V and 4 bases at J; junction bases unmatched: 10.

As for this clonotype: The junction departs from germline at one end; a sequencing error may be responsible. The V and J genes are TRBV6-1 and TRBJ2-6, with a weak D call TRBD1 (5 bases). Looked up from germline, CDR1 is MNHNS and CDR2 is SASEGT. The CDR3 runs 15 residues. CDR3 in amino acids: CASITGVSGANVRTF. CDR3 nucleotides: TGTGCCAGCATCACAGGAGTCTCTGGGGCCAACGTCCGGACTTTC.

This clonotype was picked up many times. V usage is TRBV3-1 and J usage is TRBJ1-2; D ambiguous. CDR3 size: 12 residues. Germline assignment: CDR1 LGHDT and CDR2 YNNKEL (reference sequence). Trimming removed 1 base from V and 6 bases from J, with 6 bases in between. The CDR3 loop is CASSQVANGYTF. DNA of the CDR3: TGTGCCAGCAGCCAAGTAGCCAATGGCTACACCTTC.

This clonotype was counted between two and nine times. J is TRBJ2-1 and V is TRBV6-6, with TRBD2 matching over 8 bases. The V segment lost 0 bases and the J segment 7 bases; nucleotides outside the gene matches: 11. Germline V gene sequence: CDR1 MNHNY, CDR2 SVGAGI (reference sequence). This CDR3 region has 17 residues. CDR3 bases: TGTGCCAGCAGTTACTCGCGACGGGGGGGCCATGGGAATGAGCAGTTCTTC. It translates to CASSYSRRGGHGNEQFF.

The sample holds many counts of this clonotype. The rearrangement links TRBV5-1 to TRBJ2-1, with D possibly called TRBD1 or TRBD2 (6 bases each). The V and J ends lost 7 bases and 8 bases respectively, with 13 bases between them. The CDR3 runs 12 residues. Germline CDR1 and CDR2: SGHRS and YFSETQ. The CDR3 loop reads CASCDGGDEQFF. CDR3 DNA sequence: TGCGCCAGCTGCGACGGGGGCGATGAGCAGTTCTTC.

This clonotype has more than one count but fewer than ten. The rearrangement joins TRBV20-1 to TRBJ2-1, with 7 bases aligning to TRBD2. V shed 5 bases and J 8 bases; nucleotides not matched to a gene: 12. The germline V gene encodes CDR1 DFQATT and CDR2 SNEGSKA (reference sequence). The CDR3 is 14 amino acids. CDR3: CSAELLAVLDEQFF. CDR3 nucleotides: TGCAGTGCTGAGCTGCTAGCGGTACTGGATGAGCAGTTCTTC.

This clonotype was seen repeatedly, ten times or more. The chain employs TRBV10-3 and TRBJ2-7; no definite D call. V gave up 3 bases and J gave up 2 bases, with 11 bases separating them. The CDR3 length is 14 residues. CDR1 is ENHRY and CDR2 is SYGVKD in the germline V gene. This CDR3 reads CAISDSLRPYEQYF. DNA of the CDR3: TGTGCCATCAGTGACAGCTTAAGGCCCTACGAGCAGTACTTC.

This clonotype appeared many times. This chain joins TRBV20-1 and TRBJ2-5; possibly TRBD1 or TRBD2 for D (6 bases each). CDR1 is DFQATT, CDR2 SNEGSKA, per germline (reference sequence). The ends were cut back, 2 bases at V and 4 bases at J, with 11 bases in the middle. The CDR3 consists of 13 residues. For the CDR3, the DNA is TGCAGTGCTAGAAGTGGGGGGCGAGAGACCCAGTACTTC. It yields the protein CSARSGGRETQYF.

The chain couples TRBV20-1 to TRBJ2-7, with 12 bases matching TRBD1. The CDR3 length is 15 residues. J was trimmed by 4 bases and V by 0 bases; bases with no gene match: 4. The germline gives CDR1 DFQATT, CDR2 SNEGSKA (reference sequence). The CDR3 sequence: CSARDEGQGAYEQYF. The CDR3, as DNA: TGCAGTGCTAGAGATGAGGGACAGGGGGCATACGAGCAGTACTTC.

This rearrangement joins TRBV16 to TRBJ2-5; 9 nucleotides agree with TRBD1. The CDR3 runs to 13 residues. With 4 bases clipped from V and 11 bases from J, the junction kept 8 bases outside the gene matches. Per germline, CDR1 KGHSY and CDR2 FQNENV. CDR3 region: CASSPEQGAGQYF. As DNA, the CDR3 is TGTGCCAGCAGCCCCGAACAGGGGGCAGGGCAGTACTTC.

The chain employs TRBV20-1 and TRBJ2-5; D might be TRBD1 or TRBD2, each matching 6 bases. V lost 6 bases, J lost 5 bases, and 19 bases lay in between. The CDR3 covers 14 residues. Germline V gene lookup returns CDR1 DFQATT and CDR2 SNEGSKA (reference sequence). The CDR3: CSATGGAGLETQYF. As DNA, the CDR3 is TGCAGTGCAACCGGGGGCGCCGGACTGGAGACCCAGTACTTC.

The DNA of the CDR3 is TGTGCCAGCAGTCCCTGGGGAGACATTCAGTACTTC. This translates into CASSPWGDIQYF. V is TRBV12-3 or TRBV12-4 and J is TRBJ2-4; TRBD2 might be the D (5 bases). V lost 5 bases, J lost 8 bases, and 10 bases lay in between. The CDR3 totals 12 residues.

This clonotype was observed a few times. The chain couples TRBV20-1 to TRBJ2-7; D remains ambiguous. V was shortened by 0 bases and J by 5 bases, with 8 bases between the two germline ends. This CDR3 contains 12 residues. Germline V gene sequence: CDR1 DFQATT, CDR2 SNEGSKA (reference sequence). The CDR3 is CSARDKAHEQYF. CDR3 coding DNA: TGCAGTGCTAGAGATAAGGCACACGAGCAGTACTTC.

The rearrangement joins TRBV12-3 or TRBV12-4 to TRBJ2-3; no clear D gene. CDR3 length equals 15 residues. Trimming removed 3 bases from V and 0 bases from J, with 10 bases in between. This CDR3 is CASSFATTSTDTQYF. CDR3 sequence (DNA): TGTGCCAGCAGTTTCGCGACCACGAGCACAGATACGCAGTATTTT.

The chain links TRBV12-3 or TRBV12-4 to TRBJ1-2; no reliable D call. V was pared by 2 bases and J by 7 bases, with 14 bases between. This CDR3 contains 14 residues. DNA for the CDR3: TGTGCCAGCAGTTTATACTGGGCCCGGGGTGGCTACACCTTC. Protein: CASSLYWARGGYTF.

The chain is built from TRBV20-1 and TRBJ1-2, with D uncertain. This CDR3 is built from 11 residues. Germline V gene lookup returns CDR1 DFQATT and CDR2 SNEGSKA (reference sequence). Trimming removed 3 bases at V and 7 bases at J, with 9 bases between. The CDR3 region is CSARLATGYTF. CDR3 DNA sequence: TGCAGTGCTAGGCTCGCTACTGGCTACACCTTC.

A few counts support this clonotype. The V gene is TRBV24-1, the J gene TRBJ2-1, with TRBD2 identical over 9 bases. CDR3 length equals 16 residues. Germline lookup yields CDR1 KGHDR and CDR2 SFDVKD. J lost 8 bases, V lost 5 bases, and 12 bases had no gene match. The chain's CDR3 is CATSVGGGAALDEQFF. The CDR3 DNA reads TGTGCCACCAGTGTTGGCGGGGGGGCCGCTCTCGATGAGCAGTTCTTC.

In nucleotides, the CDR3 is TGTGCCAGCAGCTCGGACAGGGTGCCACAAAAGCGAGGGTACGAGCAGTACTTC. Protein sequence: CASSSDRVPQKRGYEQYF. This chain links TRBV7-8 with TRBJ2-7, with TRBD1 matching over 8 bases. J gave up 4 bases and V 4 bases, and 18 bases lay outside the gene matches. The germline gives CDR1 SGHVS, CDR2 FQNEAQ. The CDR3 extends over 18 amino acids.

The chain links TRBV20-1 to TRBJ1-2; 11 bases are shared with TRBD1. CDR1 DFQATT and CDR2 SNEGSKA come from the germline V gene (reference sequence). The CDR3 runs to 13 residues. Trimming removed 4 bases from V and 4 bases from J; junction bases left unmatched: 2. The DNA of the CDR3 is TGCAGTGCTACGGGACAGGGGGGCTATGGCTACACCTTC. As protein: CSATGQGGYGYTF.

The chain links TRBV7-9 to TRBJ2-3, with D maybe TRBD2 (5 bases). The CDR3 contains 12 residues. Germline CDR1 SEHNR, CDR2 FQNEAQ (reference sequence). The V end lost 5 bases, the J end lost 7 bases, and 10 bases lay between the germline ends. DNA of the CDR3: TGTGCCAGCAGCGAGGGCGGGTATACGCAGTATTTT. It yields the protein CASSEGGYTQYF.